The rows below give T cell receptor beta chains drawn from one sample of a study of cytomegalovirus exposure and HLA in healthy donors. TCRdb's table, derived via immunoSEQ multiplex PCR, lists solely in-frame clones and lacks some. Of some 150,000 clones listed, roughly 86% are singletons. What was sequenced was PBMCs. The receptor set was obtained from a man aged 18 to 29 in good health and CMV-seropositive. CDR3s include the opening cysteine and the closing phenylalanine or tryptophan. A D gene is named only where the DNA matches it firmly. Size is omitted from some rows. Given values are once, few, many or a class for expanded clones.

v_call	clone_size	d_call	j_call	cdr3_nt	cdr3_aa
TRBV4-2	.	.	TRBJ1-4	TGTGCCAGCAGCCAAAGCGGCGGCTTGCGAACTAATGAAAAACTGTTTTTT	CASSQSGGLRTNEKLFF
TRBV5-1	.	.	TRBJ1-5	TGCGCCAGCAGCTTGGGGGCAGTAAATCAGCCCCAGCATTTT	CASSLGAVNQPQHF
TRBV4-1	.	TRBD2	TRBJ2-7	TGCGCCAGCAGCCAAGTAGCGGGAGGAGCCTACGAGCAGTACTTC	CASSQVAGGAYEQYF
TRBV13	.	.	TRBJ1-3	TGTGCCAGCAGCTTAAAGCCGGGGAGCTCTGGAAACACCATATATTTT	CASSLKPGSSGNTIYF
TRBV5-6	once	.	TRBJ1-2	TGTGCCAGCAGCTTGTTTGGCAGATCATCCCGTAGACTCTATGGCTACACCTTC	CASSLFGRSSRRLYGYTF
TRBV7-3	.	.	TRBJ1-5	TGTGCCAGCAGTCTTCCGGTACATCAGCCCCAGCATTTT	CASSLPVHQPQHF
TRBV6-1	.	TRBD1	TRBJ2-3	TGTGCCAGCAGTCATATGGACAGGAGAACAGATACGCAGTATTTT	CASSHMDRRTDTQYF
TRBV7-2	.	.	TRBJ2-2	TGTGCCAGCAGCTTAGCTGTGGGGGGATGGACCGGGGAGCTGTTTTTT	CASSLAVGGWTGELFF
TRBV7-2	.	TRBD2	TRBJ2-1	TGTGCCAGCAGGTTTAGCGGGGGGCTAGGGAATGAGCAGTTCTTC	CASRFSGGLGNEQFF
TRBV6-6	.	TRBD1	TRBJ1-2	TGTGCCAGCAGTTACTCGTTGGCGGACAGGAACTATGGCTACACCTTC	CASSYSLADRNYGYTF
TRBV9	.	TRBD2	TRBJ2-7	TGTGCCAGCAGCGTAGGATTAGGGCGGGAGGGGTACGAGCAGTACTTC	CASSVGLGREGYEQYF
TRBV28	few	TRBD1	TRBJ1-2	TGTGCCAGCAGACTCTCGACAGGGGCCTTCTATGGCTACACCTTC	CASRLSTGAFYGYTF
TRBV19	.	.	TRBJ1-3	TGTGCCAGTAACCCTACAACGGGAGTCTCGGGAAACACCATATATTTT	CASNPTTGVSGNTIYF
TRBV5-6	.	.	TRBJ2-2	TGTGCCAGCAGCGAGGGGGGGTTTGGCGGGGAGCTGTTTTTT	CASSEGGFGGELFF
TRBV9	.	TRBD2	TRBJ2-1	TGTGCCAGCAGCGTAGAACCCAGCCTAGCGGGGGGGCCCAATGAGCAGTTCTTC	CASSVEPSLAGGPNEQFF
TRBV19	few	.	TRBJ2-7	TGTGCCAGTAGTATAGGGCCAGGATTAGGCTACGAGCAGTACTTC	CASSIGPGLGYEQYF
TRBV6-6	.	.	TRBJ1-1	TGTGCCAGCGAATTGGACAGAAACACTGAAGCTTTCTTT	CASELDRNTEAFF
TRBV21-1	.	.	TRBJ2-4	TGTGCCAGCAGACCGACAGCCCTAGCCAAAAACATTCAGTACTTC	CASRPTALAKNIQYF
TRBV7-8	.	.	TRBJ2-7	TGTGCCAGCAGCCCTACCCACTACGAGCAGTACTTC	CASSPTHYEQYF
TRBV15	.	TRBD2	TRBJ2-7	TGTGCCACCAGCAGAGGCGGGGGCTCCTACGAGCAGTACTTC	CATSRGGGSYEQYF
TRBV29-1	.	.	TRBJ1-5	TGCAGCGTTGAAGTGTCGGGTAATCAGCCCCAGCATTTT	CSVEVSGNQPQHF
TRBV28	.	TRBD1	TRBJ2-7	TGTGCCAGCAGTGAACAGGGGGCCCGAAACTCCTACGAGCAGTACTTC	CASSEQGARNSYEQYF
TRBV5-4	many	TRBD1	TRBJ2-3	TGTGCCAGCAGCTTGGACAGGGGATCCACAGATACGCAGTATTTT	CASSLDRGSTDTQYF
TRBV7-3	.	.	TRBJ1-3	TGTGCCAGCAGCTTCGACAGCTCTGGAAACACCATATATTTT	CASSFDSSGNTIYF
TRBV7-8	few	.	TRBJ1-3	TGTGCCAGCAGCTTTGTGGTCGGGGGAAACACCATATATTTT	CASSFVVGGNTIYF
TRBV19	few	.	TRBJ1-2	TGTGCCAGTAGTATGGCGGTAGTGGGCTATGGCTACACCTTC	CASSMAVVGYGYTF
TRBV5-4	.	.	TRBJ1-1	TGTGCCAGCAGCTTGGACGCGGGGGTGGGGGAAGCTTTCTTT	CASSLDAGVGEAFF
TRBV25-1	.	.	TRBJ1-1	TGTGCCAGCAGCGAAATGACAGATGAAGCTTTCTTT	CASSEMTDEAFF
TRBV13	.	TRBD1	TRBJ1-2	TGTGCCAGCGAGGGACACCGGACAGGTCCTTTGGATGGCTACACCTTC	CASEGHRTGPLDGYTF
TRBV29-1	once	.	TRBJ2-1	TGCAGCGTGGTCAGGGTACAGGAGCAGTTCTTC	CSVVRVQEQFF
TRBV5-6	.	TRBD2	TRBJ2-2	TGTGCCAGCAGCTTATCCGGGACTAGCTTCCCCCTCGGCACCGGGGAGCTGTTTTTT	CASSLSGTSFPLGTGELFF